This entry is about one T cell receptor beta chain. Its antigen is still unknown. The protocol was immunoSEQ multiplex PCR, while the TCRdb copy is restricted to in-frame clones and leaves out a portion. The table includes 700,000 or so clones, 72% detected once. The data stem from a study of shared clonotypes between healthy human individuals. Study findings and constraints: Large depth notwithstanding, sorted-subset sequencing proved incomplete by rarefaction. Several donors shared approximately 5% of their naive CD4 clonotypes. Depth of sequencing was expected to influence donor clonotype sharing.

Germline CDR1 is SGHAT and CDR2 is FQNNGV. The CDR3 is 18 residues long. V was shortened by 3 bases and J by 0 bases, with 15 bases between the two germline ends. Sequenced sample: memory CD4+ T cells sorted from blood. Subset noted: CD45RA-negative fraction. The rearrangement links TRBV11-2 to TRBJ2-6; D could derive from TRBD1 or TRBD2 (5 bases each). The clonotype was recovered from a woman aged 25 to 45 in good health. The CDR3 loop is CASSFGALGGSGANVLTF. CDR3 coding DNA: TGTGCCAGCAGCTTCGGGGCGCTGGGCGGCTCTGGGGCCAACGTCCTGACTTTC.